Each of the 28 T cell receptor beta chains below was sequenced from the same sample in a study of blood T cell repertoires in COVID-19 (dated by TCRdb to 2019 to 2021). Library construction relied on the immunoSEQ multiplex PCR assay. TCRdb provides this immuneACCESS table in a form limited to in-frame rearrangements. Some clones are lacking; in checked studies, under half of them reflect an unresolved V gene, and why the rest are absent is not known. This sample gives almost 250,000 clones in total; roughly 91% of them show up just once. Roughly 3.7% of the sample comes from the top ten. Sequences were obtained from PBMCs or T cells enriched from blood (not recorded which). Every receptor here comes from a woman aged 25-40 years who had recovered from COVID-19.

V usage is TRBV9 and J usage is TRBJ2-1; 12 bases match TRBD2. CDR1 is SGDLS, CDR2 YYNGEE, per germline. V shed 3 bases and J 1 base; nucleotides not matched to a gene: 14. The CDR3 length is 20 residues. CDR3 protein: CASSDRWTSGILMSYNEQFF. In DNA form, the CDR3 reads TGTGCCAGCAGCGACCGATGGACTAGCGGGATTTTAATGTCCTACAATGAGCAGTTCTTC.

This clone occurred once. This chain links TRBV28 with TRBJ1-4; 7 bases are a match to TRBD1. CDR1 is MDHEN, CDR2 SYDVKM, per germline. V gave up 10 bases and J gave up 4 bases; unmatched junction bases: 9. The CDR3 extends over 14 amino acids. The chain's CDR3 is CATRGTENNEKLFF. In DNA form, the CDR3 reads TGTGCCACACGAGGGACAGAGAATAATGAAAAACTGTTTTTT.

The CDR3 protein is CASSLVRTGGYEQYF. As DNA, the CDR3 is TGTGCCAGCAGTTTAGTTAGGACAGGGGGGTACGAGCAGTACTTC. The gene calls are TRBV28 and TRBJ2-7, with TRBD1 matching over 10 bases. The germline gives CDR1 MDHEN, CDR2 SYDVKM. Trimming removed 2 bases from V and 4 bases from J; junction bases left unmatched: 5. The CDR3 totals 15 residues.

This chain joins TRBV9 and TRBJ2-2, with unresolved D. There are 12 residues in the CDR3. CDR1 and CDR2 from the germline V gene are SGDLS and YYNGEE. V shed 4 bases and J shed 5 bases, with 6 bases lying between them. CDR3 in DNA: TGTGCCAGCAGCATATCGACCGGGGAGCTGTTTTTT. Translating it yields CASSISTGELFF.

This chain links TRBV11-2 with TRBJ2-7; 8 bases match TRBD2. V was pared by 1 base and J by 4 bases, with 9 bases of the junction left unmatched. CDR1 and CDR2 from the germline V gene are SGHAT and FQNNGV. The length of the CDR3 is 16 residues. CDR3 protein: CASSLVRASGYYEQYF. The CDR3 DNA follows: TGTGCCAGCAGCTTAGTAAGGGCTAGCGGGTATTACGAGCAGTACTTC. Full variable domain (rest looked up from reference TRBV11-2 and TRBJ2-7): EAGVAQSPRYKIIEKRQSVAFWCNPISGHATLYWYQQILGQGPKLLIQFQNNGVVDDSQLPKDRFSAERLKGVDSTLKIQPAKLEDSAVYLCASSLVRASGYYEQYFGPGTRLTVT.

In nucleotides, the CDR3 is TGTGCCAGCAGTTTATTTTTAGGCAATCAGCCCCAGCATTTT. This sequence encodes CASSLFLGNQPQHF. V gene TRBV28 combines with J gene TRBJ1-5, with D hard to call. The ends were cut back, 1 base at V and 2 bases at J, with 6 bases in the middle. CDR1 is MDHEN and CDR2 is SYDVKM in the germline V gene. The CDR3 consists of 14 residues.

The CDR3 loop is CASSERGTEAFF. The CDR3 DNA is TGTGCCAGCAGTGAAAGGGGCACTGAAGCTTTCTTT. The chain uses TRBV27 and TRBJ1-1, with TRBD1 as a possible D gene (5 bases). Germline V gene sequence: CDR1 MNHEY, CDR2 SMNVEV (reference sequence). The V end lost 5 bases, the J end lost 4 bases, and 8 bases lay between the germline ends. The CDR3 spans 12 residues.

V is TRBV30 and J is TRBJ1-6; D remains ambiguous. The germline CDR1 and CDR2 sequences are GTSNPN and SVGIG (reference sequence). CDR3 length: 13 amino acids. V was clipped by 2 bases and J by 11 bases, with 13 bases between them. The CDR3 region is CAWSNVATTPLHF. The CDR3 nucleotides read TGTGCCTGGAGTAATGTGGCCACCACACCCCTCCACTTT.

This clone was seen just once. This chain connects TRBV21-1 to TRBJ2-1; TRBD2, the table's D call, lacks a check against the DNA. TRBV21-1 is a listed pseudogene. This CDR3 comprises 14 residues. The CDR3 coding sequence is TGTGCCAGCAGCAAGGGAGACTTTTACAATGAGCAGTTCTTC. Translation gives CASSKGDFYNEQFF.

The V and J genes are TRBV11-2 and TRBJ2-3; no reliable D call. This CDR3 has 16 residues. The V end was cut by 1 base, the J end by 1 base, with 12 bases between. Germline CDR1 is SGHAT and CDR2 is FQNNGV. CDR3 sequence reads: CASSLGSGTGTDTQYF. As DNA, the CDR3 is TGTGCCAGCAGCTTAGGGTCGGGTACTGGCACAGATACGCAGTATTTT.

The gene calls are TRBV11-2 and TRBJ2-7, with 14 bases fitting TRBD2. With 1 base clipped from V and 2 bases from J, the junction kept 4 bases outside the gene matches. The CDR3 has 17 amino acids. Looked up from germline, CDR1 is SGHAT and CDR2 is FQNNGV. Here the CDR3 reads CASSLVGTSGSPYEQYF. CDR3 DNA sequence: TGTGCCAGCAGCTTAGTAGGGACTAGCGGGAGTCCCTACGAGCAGTACTTC.

Only one count was recorded for this clone. V usage is TRBV12-3 or TRBV12-4 and J usage is TRBJ2-1; 7 nucleotides match TRBD1. V lost 6 bases to trimming and J lost 7 bases; unmatched junction nucleotides: 6. This CDR3 is built from 13 residues. CDR3 sequence: CASRTGSGNEQFF. The CDR3 nucleotides read TGTGCCAGCAGGACAGGGTCAGGGAATGAGCAGTTCTTC.

This chain connects TRBV28 to TRBJ1-4, with D possibly being TRBD1 (5 bases). Germline V CDR1 and CDR2: MDHEN, SYDVKM. There are 15 residues in the CDR3. V was cut by 7 bases and J by 8 bases, with 20 bases left in between. In DNA, the CDR3 is TGTGCCAGCAAGATGGACACTTCCTCTGAGGAAAAACTGTTTTTT. Translating gives CASKMDTSSEEKLFF. Full variable domain (remainder filled in from reference TRBV28 and TRBJ1-4): DVKVTQSSRYLVKRTGEKVFLECVQDMDHENMFWYRQDPGLGLRLIYFSYDVKMKEKGDIPEGYSVSREKKERFSLILESASTNQTSMYLCASKMDTSSEEKLFFGSGTQLSVL.

This sequence joins TRBV4-3 and TRBJ1-3; the D gene is possibly TRBD1 (6 bases). The CDR3 extends over 16 amino acids. The germline gives CDR1 LGHNA, CDR2 YSLEER. Deletions cut 0 bases from V and 0 bases from J, with 9 bases between. CDR3 DNA: TGCGCCAGCAGCCAAGATGTCAGGGGCTCTGGAAACACCATATATTTT. Protein sequence: CASSQDVRGSGNTIYF.

V usage is TRBV3-1 (or the pseudogene TRBV3-2) and J usage is TRBJ2-1, with TRBD2 matching 8 bases. Trimming cost V 3 bases and J 4 bases; bases outside gene matches: 17. The CDR3 is 19 amino acids. Germline loops: CDR1 LGHDT, CDR2 YNNKEL (reference sequence). The CDR3 nucleotides read TGTGCCAGCAGCCATCAAACGGGACTAGTTGTCCTTCCTTACAATGAGCAGTTCTTC. Encoded protein: CASSHQTGLVVLPYNEQFF.

This clone was detected only once. This chain uses TRBV5-1 with TRBJ2-3, with 8 bases identical to TRBD2. The CDR3 runs to 15 residues. Per germline, CDR1 SGHRS and CDR2 YFSETQ. J was trimmed by 5 bases and V by 4 bases; bases with no gene match: 9. Here the CDR3 reads CASSPGSGGRDTQYF. In nucleotides, the CDR3 is TGCGCCAGCAGCCCGGGATCGGGAGGGCGAGATACGCAGTATTTT.

The J gene is TRBJ1-1, the V gene TRBV15; D gene uncertain. The CDR3 extends over 12 amino acids. V shed 4 bases and J shed 7 bases, with 10 bases lying between them. The germline V gene encodes CDR1 LNHNV and CDR2 YYDKDF (reference sequence). CDR3 amino acids: CATSNRRYEAFF. CDR3 sequence (DNA): TGTGCCACCAGCAACAGACGGTATGAAGCTTTCTTT.

CDR3 residues: CASTRDSVYNEQFF. CDR3 DNA: TGTGCCAGTACCCGGGACTCTGTCTACAATGAGCAGTTCTTC. The genes are TRBV19 and TRBJ2-1, with a tentative D call TRBD2 (6 bases). The V and J ends lost 7 bases and 3 bases respectively, with 13 bases between them. The CDR3 is 14 residues long. Germline V lookup: CDR1 LNHDA, CDR2 SQIVND (reference sequence). The whole variable domain, filled in from reference TRBV19 and TRBJ2-1, reads DGGITQSPKYLFRKEGQNVTLSCEQNLNHDAMYWYRQDPGQGLRLIYYSQIVNDFQKGDIAEGYSVSREKKESFPLTVTSAQKNPTAFYLCASTRDSVYNEQFFGPGTRLTVL.

This clone occurred once. The chain links TRBV18 to TRBJ2-7; D possibly corresponds to TRBD2 (6 bases). The CDR3 is made up of 13 amino acids. In germline, CDR1 is KGHSH, CDR2 LQKENI. V lost 6 bases and J lost 3, with 12 bases in between. In DNA, the CDR3 is TGTGCCAGCTCGCCAGGAGGGGACTACGAGCAGTACTTC. It codes for CASSPGGDYEQYF.

The gene calls are TRBV7-2 and TRBJ2-7; a weak D match, TRBD1 (6 bases). This CDR3 comprises 14 residues. Per germline, CDR1 SGHTA and CDR2 FQGNSA. V shed 1 base and J shed 1 base, with 8 bases lying between them. The CDR3 DNA sequence: TGTGCCAGCAGCTTAGGTGGACAGTCCTACGAGCAGTACTTC. It encodes CASSLGGQSYEQYF.

The CDR3 DNA is TGTGCAAGTCGCGAAGGACAGCCGGATCCTGAAGCTTTCTTT. Protein product: CASREGQPDPEAFF. This chain connects TRBV12-2 to TRBJ1-1; the table's D call, TRBD1, was not checked against the DNA. TRBV12-2 is given as a pseudogene. This CDR3 region has 14 residues.

This chain joins TRBV5-4 and TRBJ2-3, with D possibly matching TRBD2 (6 bases). CDR3 length equals 17 residues. Germline CDR1 reads SGHNT; CDR2 reads YYREEE (reference sequence). Trimming removed 0 bases at V and 6 bases at J, with 20 bases between. CDR3 sequence: CASSLVRGGGRMDTQYF. DNA for the CDR3: TGTGCCAGCAGCTTGGTAAGGGGCGGAGGGCGAATGGATACGCAGTATTTT.

This clone was seen once. The chain is built from TRBV11-1 and TRBJ2-5; D perhaps matches TRBD1 (5 bases). This CDR3 has 14 residues. Germline-derived CDR1 and CDR2 are SGHAT and FQDESV (reference sequence). V lost 5 bases and J 2 bases, leaving 12 bases between the germline ends. CDR3 in DNA: TGTGCCAGCAGCCATGACAGCAATCAAGAGACCCAGTACTTC. Its translation: CASSHDSNQETQYF.

V usage is TRBV5-1 and J usage is TRBJ2-7, with D maybe TRBD2 (6 bases). Trimming stripped 6 bases from V and 0 bases from J, with 16 bases between. There are 15 residues in the CDR3. Germline V lookup: CDR1 SGHRS, CDR2 YFSETQ. The CDR3 nucleotides read TGCGCCAGCACCGTTTGGGACGGGGGCTCCTACGAGCAGTACTTC. It encodes CASTVWDGGSYEQYF.

V gene TRBV7-6 combines with J gene TRBJ1-6; D gene uncertain. Germline V gene sequence: CDR1 SGHVS, CDR2 FNYEAQ. V lost 5 bases and J 0 bases, leaving 8 bases between the germline ends. The CDR3 is 15 residues long. The CDR3 region is CASSPSSSYNSPLHF. CDR3 DNA sequence: TGTGCCAGCAGCCCCTCGAGCTCCTATAATTCACCCCTCCACTTT.

J is TRBJ1-4 and V is TRBV5-4; maybe TRBD1 (5 bases). Germline lookup yields CDR1 SGHNT and CDR2 YYREEE (reference sequence). V was clipped by 3 bases and J by 1 base, with 13 bases between them. CDR3 size: 16 residues. CDR3 sequence reads: CASSWRPGQTNEKLFF. The CDR3 DNA reads as TGTGCCAGCAGCTGGAGACCAGGGCAAACTAATGAAAAACTGTTTTTT.

The chain is built from TRBV28 and TRBJ1-4; D is undetermined. Germline-derived CDR1 and CDR2 are MDHEN and SYDVKM. Trimming took 7 bases from V and 6 from J, leaving 18 bases between them. CDR3 size: 15 residues. As DNA, the CDR3 is TGTGCCAGCACCTCAGGCCCCGCCCGTCATGAAAAACTGTTTTTT. This encodes CASTSGPARHEKLFF.

In DNA, the CDR3 is TGTGCCACCAGTGATTCCGGGACAGGGGGCCGCGCTGAAGCTTTCTTT. Translation gives CATSDSGTGGRAEAFF. V and J are TRBV24-1 and TRBJ1-1; 12 positions agree with TRBD1. This CDR3 comprises 16 residues. The germline CDR1 and CDR2 sequences are KGHDR and SFDVKD. J gave up 6 bases and V 2 bases, and 6 bases lay outside the gene matches.